A single sample is the source of the 16 T cell receptor beta chains below, sequenced in a study of cytomegalovirus exposure and HLA in healthy donors. It was with 60 Vbeta and 13 Jbeta primers that the PCR ran. Using immunoSEQ multiplex PCR, the repertoire was profiled, and TCRdb retains in-frame clones only, with some absent. The sample lists around 150,000 clones, approximately 77% occurring once. Sequencing was carried out using PBMCs. The source is a woman in her 40s in good health and CMV-seronegative.

The V gene is TRBV6-1, the J gene TRBJ1-6, with TRBD1 matching over 9 bases. The CDR3 consists of 15 residues. The junction had 6 bases not matched to a gene; V was cut back by 4 bases and J by 8 bases. Germline CDR1 reads MNHNS; CDR2 reads SASEGT. CDR3 bases: TGTGCCAGCAGTGTAACAGGGGGCCGGGATTCACCCCTCCACTTT. Translation: CASSVTGGRDSPLHF.

CDR3 sequence (DNA): TGTGCCAGTAGTAAAGCTCACCAGGGGGCCCCGACCTACGAGCAGTACTTC. Its protein product is CASSKAHQGAPTYEQYF. This chain joins TRBV19 and TRBJ2-7, with 8 bases matching TRBD1. The CDR3 sequence is 17 residues long. Germline V lookup: CDR1 LNHDA, CDR2 SQIVND (reference sequence). Unmatched junction bases numbered 13, after V lost 4 bases and J lost 2 bases. Full variable domain (rest looked up from reference TRBV19 and TRBJ2-7): DGGITQSPKYLFRKEGQNVTLSCEQNLNHDAMYWYRQDPGQGLRLIYYSQIVNDFQKGDIAEGYSVSREKKESFPLTVTSAQKNPTAFYLCASSKAHQGAPTYEQYFGPGTRLTVT.

The rearrangement uses TRBV5-1 and TRBJ2-6; 9 nucleotides match TRBD1. V lost 0 bases and J lost 0; bases outside the gene matches: 10. Looked up from germline, CDR1 is SGHRS and CDR2 is YFSETQ. The CDR3 sequence is 20 residues long. The CDR3 sequence is CASSLVNLETGGSGANVLTF. CDR3 coding DNA: TGCGCCAGCAGCTTGGTTAACCTCGAGACAGGGGGCTCTGGGGCCAACGTCCTGACTTTC.

This clone was seen a handful of times. The J gene is TRBJ1-2, the V gene TRBV28; TRBD1 aligns across 8 bases. This CDR3 has 14 residues. The V segment lost 1 base and the J segment 7 bases; nucleotides outside the gene matches: 5. The germline V gene has CDR1 MDHEN and CDR2 SYDVKM. The CDR3 DNA sequence: TGTGCCAGCAGTTTATCCCGGACAGGGCTTGGCTACACCTTC. Residues: CASSLSRTGLGYTF.

The chain employs TRBV6-5 and TRBJ2-3; TRBD1 matches 7 bases. CDR1 and CDR2 from the germline V gene are MNHEY and SVGAGI. The ends lost 2 bases at V and 1 base at J; junction bases unmatched: 0. CDR3 size: 14 residues. CDR3 in amino acids: CASSYDRGTDTQYF. In DNA form, the CDR3 reads TGTGCCAGCAGTTACGACAGGGGCACAGATACGCAGTATTTT.

The genes are TRBV28 and TRBJ1-4, with 10 bases matching TRBD1. V lost 5 bases to trimming and J lost 2 bases; unmatched junction nucleotides: 5. Germline lookup yields CDR1 MDHEN and CDR2 SYDVKM. This CDR3 has 16 amino acids. The CDR3 DNA reads as TGTGCCAGCAGTACCGGACAGGGGGGGACTAATGAAAAACTGTTTTTT. It yields the protein CASSTGQGGTNEKLFF.

V and J are TRBV5-1 and TRBJ1-5; D uncertain. There are 14 residues in the CDR3. V lost 5 bases, J lost 0 bases, and 9 bases lay in between. The germline V gene has CDR1 SGHRS and CDR2 YFSETQ. The CDR3 loop reads CASREGYSNQPQHF. The DNA for the CDR3 is TGCGCCAGCAGGGAGGGATATAGCAATCAGCCCCAGCATTTT.

The chain has TRBV5-6 and TRBJ2-7, with D uncertain. The CDR3 totals 13 residues. Germline V gives CDR1 SGHDT, CDR2 YYEEEE. V lost 2 bases and J 2 bases, leaving 8 bases between the germline ends. CDR3 in amino acids: CASSFPPAYEQYF. For the CDR3, the DNA is TGTGCCAGCAGCTTCCCACCAGCCTACGAGCAGTACTTC.

This clone has only one observation. The CDR3 DNA is TGTGCCAGCAGCTTGGGTTTGACAGGGCAGACTGAAGCTTTCTTT. This translates into CASSLGLTGQTEAFF. The gene calls are TRBV7-6 and TRBJ1-1; 7 nucleotides line up with TRBD1. The germline V gene encodes CDR1 SGHVS and CDR2 FNYEAQ. V dropped 3 bases and J dropped 5; count of bases not matched to a gene: 9. The CDR3 runs 15 residues.

The rearrangement links TRBV14 to TRBJ2-1; D remains ambiguous. The V gene's germline CDR1 is SGHDN and CDR2 FVKESK. Trimming cost V 3 bases and J 7 bases, with 7 bases left between them. This CDR3 is built from 12 residues. CDR3 sequence reads: CASSQYGNEQFF. As DNA, the CDR3 is TGTGCCAGCAGCCAGTACGGTAATGAGCAGTTCTTC.

This clone was counted once. J is TRBJ1-6 and V is TRBV5-6; the D gene is possibly TRBD1 (5 bases). CDR3 size: 15 residues. Trimming took 1 base from V and 7 from J, leaving 12 bases between them. Per the germline V gene, CDR1 is SGHDT and CDR2 is YYEEEE. CDR3 region: CASSLLGVPNSPLHF. In nucleotides, the CDR3 is TGTGCCAGCAGCTTGTTAGGGGTACCGAATTCACCCCTCCACTTT.

The chain carries TRBV15 and TRBJ2-7; D is perhaps TRBD1 (5 bases). V lost 0 bases, J lost 2 bases, and 11 bases lay in between. Germline values: CDR1 LNHNV, CDR2 YYDKDF (reference sequence). The CDR3 length is 15 residues. The CDR3 DNA sequence: TGTGCCACCAGCAGAGACCCAGGGCCAGCCTACGAGCAGTACTTC. As protein: CATSRDPGPAYEQYF. The full variable domain, rest sourced from reference TRBV15 and TRBJ2-7, is DAMVIQNPRYQVTQFGKPVTLSCSQTLNHNVMYWYQQKSSQAPKLLFHYYDKDFNNEADTPDNFQSRRPNTSFCFLDIRSPGLGDTAMYLCATSRDPGPAYEQYFGPGTRLTVT.

This chain uses TRBV5-1 with TRBJ1-1, with TRBD1 identical over 11 bases. The CDR3 is 17 residues long. The germline V gene has CDR1 SGHRS and CDR2 YFSETQ. Trimming at V came to 4 bases and at J to 4 bases, leaving 12 bases not matched to a gene. The CDR3 loop reads CASSIGTGGSGTTEAFF. The DNA for the CDR3 is TGCGCCAGCAGCATAGGGACAGGGGGATCGGGAACCACTGAAGCTTTCTTT.

As DNA, the CDR3 is TGCAGCGCCTCTTTGAGGGCTGAAGCTTTCTTT. Its translation is CSASLRAEAFF. V and J are TRBV29-1 and TRBJ1-1; no firm D call. Trimming stripped 7 bases from V and 6 bases from J, with 12 bases between. Germline V gene data show CDR1 as SQVTM and CDR2 as ANQGSEA. This CDR3 is built from 11 residues. Variable domain in full (rest from reference TRBV29-1 and TRBJ1-1): SAVISQKPSRDICQRGTSLTIQCQVDSQVTMMFWYRQQPGQSLTLIATANQGSEATYESGFVIDKFPISRPNLTFSTLTVSNMSPEDSSIYLCSASLRAEAFFGQGTRLTVV.

The chain combines TRBV5-5 with TRBJ1-1, with 10 bases fitting TRBD1. J was trimmed by 2 bases and V by 2 bases; bases with no gene match: 6. The CDR3 loop spans 16 amino acids. Germline V gene sequence: CDR1 SGHKS, CDR2 YYEKEE (reference sequence). CDR3 residues: CASSFRTGGINTEAFF. For the CDR3, the DNA is TGTGCCAGCAGCTTCAGGACAGGGGGTATTAACACTGAAGCTTTCTTT.

This chain uses TRBV7-9 with TRBJ1-4; TRBD1 matches at 7 bases. CDR3 length: 15 amino acids. Germline lookup yields CDR1 SEHNR and CDR2 FQNEAQ (reference sequence). The trim removed 5 bases at V and 6 bases at J, leaving 9 bases unmatched. CDR3 bases: TGTGCCAGCAGCCGGACAGGCACCTTATATGAAAAACTGTTTTTT. It yields the protein CASSRTGTLYEKLFF.